This section outlines one T cell receptor beta chain sequence together with its context. Its antigen is as yet unknown. Since no conserved phenylalanine or tryptophan closes the CDR3, a read error is the likely cause. The PCR had 60 Vbeta and 13 Jbeta primers. Generated by immunoSEQ multiplex PCR, the TCRdb table keeps only in-frame clones and is missing some. The data contain tens of thousands of clones, around 85% of them singletons. This CDR3 is 14 amino acids long. Between the trimmed V and J ends, which lost 6 bases and 0 bases, there was a span of 9 bases. Germline V gene data show CDR1 as SQVTM and CDR2 as ANQGSEA. This sample is part of a study of cytomegalovirus exposure and HLA in healthy donors. Findings of the study overall: A later analysis reported that several of the most significant clusters appeared to be linked to common viral pathogens, among them Epstein-Barr virus. Most TCRs appeared rarely, but some public TCRs recurred in many donors.

Sequencing was performed on PBMCs. The TCR was taken from a woman aged 50 to 60 in good health and CMV-seronegative. The chain has TRBV29-1 and TRBJ2-6; no clear D gene. CDR3 residues: CSVLVYSGANVLTV. The CDR3 DNA sequence: TGCAGCGTGCTCGTCTACTCTGGGGCCAACGTCCTGACTGTC.